Listed below are T cell receptor beta chains from one sample, sequenced in a study of cytomegalovirus exposure and HLA in healthy donors. The assay was immunoSEQ multiplex PCR, and TCRdb's table has in-frame clones only and misses some. The table lists under 200,000 clones, approximately 85% of them singletons. The sequencing sample was made of PBMCs. The receptors were gathered from a woman in her fifties or sixties in good health and CMV-seronegative. CDR3s include the opening cysteine and the closing phenylalanine or tryptophan. D genes are given only for firm matches. The size entry is marked missing in some rows and otherwise reads once, few, many or a size class.

TRBV5-6	TRBJ2-4	.	.	CASSATGSNIQYF	TGTGCCAGCAGCGCTACAGGGAGTAACATTCAGTACTTC
TRBV4-3	TRBJ2-1	.	.	CASSRAAGTYNEQFF	TGCGCCAGCAGCCGAGCGGCAGGTACCTACAATGAGCAGTTCTTC
TRBV27	TRBJ2-1	TRBD1	.	CASSRDRADEQFF	TGTGCCAGCAGTCGGGACAGGGCCGATGAGCAGTTCTTC
TRBV25-1	TRBJ2-7	.	.	CASSDVLGAHEQYF	TGTGCCAGCAGTGACGTACTGGGGGCCCACGAGCAGTACTTC
TRBV2	TRBJ2-7	.	once	CASSGEYEQYF	TGTGCCAGCAGTGGGGAGTACGAGCAGTACTTC
TRBV2	TRBJ2-2	.	.	CAAITRVGGELFF	TGTGCCGCCATCACGAGGGTAGGCGGGGAGCTGTTTTTT
TRBV29-1	TRBJ2-5	TRBD1	.	CSVEKGGGQGFMETQYF	TGCAGCGTTGAGAAAGGGGGAGGACAGGGCTTTATGGAGACCCAGTACTTC
TRBV9	TRBJ2-5	.	.	CASNGGEGAEETQYF	TGTGCCAGCAATGGCGGAGAGGGAGCGGAAGAGACCCAGTACTTC
TRBV5-5	TRBJ1-2	.	.	CAIWGEGANYGYTF	TGTGCCATCTGGGGTGAGGGAGCTAACTATGGCTACACCTTC
TRBV19	TRBJ2-1	.	.	CASSSAYNEQFF	TGCGCCAGTAGTTCCGCCTACAATGAGCAGTTCTTC
TRBV7-9	TRBJ2-2	TRBD1	.	CASSLAGTATGELFF	TGTGCCAGCAGCTTAGCCGGGACAGCCACCGGGGAGCTGTTTTTT
TRBV2	TRBJ2-7	.	.	CASSDGESGHISYEQYF	TGTGCCAGCAGTGACGGGGAATCGGGACACATCTCCTACGAGCAGTACTTC
TRBV30	TRBJ2-2	.	.	CAWTNRLAGELFF	TGTGCCTGGACCAACCGACTGGCCGGGGAGCTGTTTTTT
TRBV19	TRBJ2-3	.	.	CASSMKGVGTQYF	TGTGCCAGTAGTATGAAGGGGGTCGGTACGCAGTATTTT
TRBV5-1	TRBJ1-5	.	.	CASSLGGDSNQPQHF	TGCGCCAGCAGCTTGGGTGGAGATTCCAATCAGCCCCAGCATTTT
TRBV9	TRBJ2-7	.	.	CASSVDNYEQYF	TGTGCCAGCAGCGTAGATAACTACGAGCAGTACTTC
TRBV9	TRBJ2-1	TRBD2	.	CASSGEAGGPQNEQFF	TGTGCCAGCAGCGGGGAAGCGGGAGGGCCGCAGAATGAGCAGTTCTTC
TRBV7-9	TRBJ2-1	TRBD2	.	CASLEGAGVINEQFF	TGTGCCAGCCTCGAAGGGGCGGGAGTCATCAATGAGCAGTTCTTC
TRBV7-8	TRBJ2-7	.	.	CASSLEVSWRGSSYEQYF	TGTGCCAGCAGCTTAGAAGTCTCGTGGCGGGGCAGCTCCTACGAGCAGTACTTC
TRBV2	TRBJ2-4	.	.	CASRGPYTGETKNIQYF	TGTGCCAGCAGGGGCCCCTACACAGGTGAAACCAAAAACATTCAGTACTTC
TRBV6-6	TRBJ1-5	.	few	CASSSGVGNQPQHF	TGTGCCAGCAGTTCGGGTGTAGGCAATCAGCCCCAGCATTTT
TRBV10-3	TRBJ2-1	.	.	CAASPPGNEQFF	TGTGCCGCGTCCCCCCCGGGGAATGAGCAGTTCTTC
TRBV7-9	TRBJ1-5	TRBD1	.	CASSSGTADQPQHF	TGTGCCAGCAGCTCCGGGACAGCGGATCAGCCCCAGCATTTT
TRBV30	TRBJ2-5	TRBD2	.	CAMDRRGFQETQYF	TGTGCCATGGATCGGCGGGGGTTCCAAGAGACCCAGTACTTC
TRBV5-6	TRBJ1-2	.	.	CASSLPGTGGGYTF	TGTGCCAGCAGCTTGCCGGGGACTGGGGGAGGCTACACCTTC
TRBV5-1	TRBJ1-4	.	.	CASSSEGGMSNEKLFF	TGCGCCAGCAGCTCGGAGGGGGGGATGTCTAATGAAAAACTGTTTTTT
TRBV27	TRBJ2-1	.	.	CASSLLRDGLGEQFF	TGTGCCAGCAGTCTCCTGAGGGATGGTCTAGGTGAGCAGTTCTTC
TRBV28	TRBJ2-7	TRBD2	.	CASTLGGKSSYEQYF	TGTGCCAGCACCTTGGGGGGGAAGAGCTCCTACGAGCAGTACTTC
TRBV4-1	TRBJ1-2	.	.	CASSQSGGYTF	TGCGCCAGCAGCCAAAGCGGGGGCTACACCTTC
TRBV30	TRBJ1-2	.	.	CAWSVRGVRYGYTF	TGTGCCTGGAGTGTACGGGGGGTACGGTATGGCTACACCTTC
TRBV5-4	TRBJ1-2	TRBD1	.	CASSLTGTGIGYTF	TGTGCCAGCAGCCTAACCGGGACAGGGATCGGCTACACCTTC
TRBV9	TRBJ2-2	TRBD2	.	CASSAGTSGIAGELFF	TGTGCCAGCAGCGCAGGGACTAGCGGGATAGCCGGGGAGCTGTTTTTT
TRBV5-8	TRBJ2-1	TRBD2	.	CASSPGTSGSNEQFF	TGTGCCAGCAGCCCGGGGACTAGCGGGAGCAATGAGCAGTTCTTC
TRBV19	TRBJ1-1	.	.	CASNRERNTEAFF	TGTGCCAGCAACAGGGAGAGAAACACTGAAGCTTTCTTT